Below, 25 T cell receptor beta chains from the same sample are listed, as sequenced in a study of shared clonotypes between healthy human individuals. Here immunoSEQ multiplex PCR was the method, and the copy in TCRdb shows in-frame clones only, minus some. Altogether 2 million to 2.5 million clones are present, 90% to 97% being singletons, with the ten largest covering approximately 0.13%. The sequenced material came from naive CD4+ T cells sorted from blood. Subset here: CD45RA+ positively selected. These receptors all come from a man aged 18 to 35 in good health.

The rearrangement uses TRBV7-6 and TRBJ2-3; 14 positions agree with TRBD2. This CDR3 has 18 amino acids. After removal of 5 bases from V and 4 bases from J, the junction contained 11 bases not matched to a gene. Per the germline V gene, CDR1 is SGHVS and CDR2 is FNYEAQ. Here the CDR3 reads CASSPGLAGGFRADTQYF. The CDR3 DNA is TGTGCCAGCAGCCCAGGACTAGCGGGAGGTTTTCGGGCAGATACGCAGTATTTT.

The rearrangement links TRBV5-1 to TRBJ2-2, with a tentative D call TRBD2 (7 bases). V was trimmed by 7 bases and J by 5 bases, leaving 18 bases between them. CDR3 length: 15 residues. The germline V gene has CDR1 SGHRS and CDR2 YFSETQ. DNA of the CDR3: TGCGCCAGCTCCTTCGGGGGGCCGGGAACCGGGGAGCTGTTTTTT. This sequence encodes CASSFGGPGTGELFF.

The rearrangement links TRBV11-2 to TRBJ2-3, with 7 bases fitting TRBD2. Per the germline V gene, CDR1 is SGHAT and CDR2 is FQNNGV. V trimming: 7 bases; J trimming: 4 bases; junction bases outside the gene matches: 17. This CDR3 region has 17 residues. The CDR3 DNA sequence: TGTGCCAGCAATCCGGGACTACCGAACCTTAAGGCAGATACGCAGTATTTT. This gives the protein CASNPGLPNLKADTQYF.

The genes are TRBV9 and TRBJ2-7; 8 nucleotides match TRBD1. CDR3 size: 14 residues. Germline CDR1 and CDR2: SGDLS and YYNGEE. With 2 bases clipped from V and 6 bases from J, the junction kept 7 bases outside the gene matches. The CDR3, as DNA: TGTGCCAGCAGCGTTCTGCAGGGGGCGGGCGAGCAGTACTTC. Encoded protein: CASSVLQGAGEQYF.

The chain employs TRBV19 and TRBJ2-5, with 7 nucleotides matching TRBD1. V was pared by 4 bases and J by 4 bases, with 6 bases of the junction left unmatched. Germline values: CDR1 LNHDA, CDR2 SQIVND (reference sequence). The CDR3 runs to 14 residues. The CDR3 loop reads CASSKTGYRETQYF. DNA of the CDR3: TGTGCCAGTAGTAAGACAGGGTATAGAGAGACCCAGTACTTC.

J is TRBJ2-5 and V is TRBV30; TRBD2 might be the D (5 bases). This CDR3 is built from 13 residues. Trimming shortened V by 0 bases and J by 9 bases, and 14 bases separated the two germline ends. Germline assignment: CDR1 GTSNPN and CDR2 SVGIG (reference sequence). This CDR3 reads CAWSVHEGLAQYF. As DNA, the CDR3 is TGTGCCTGGAGTGTACATGAGGGTCTGGCCCAGTACTTC.

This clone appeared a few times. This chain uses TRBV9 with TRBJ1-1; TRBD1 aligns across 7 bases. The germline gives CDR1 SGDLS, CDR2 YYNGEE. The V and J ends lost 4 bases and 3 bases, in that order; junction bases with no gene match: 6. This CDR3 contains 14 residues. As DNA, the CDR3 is TGTGCCAGCAGCCCCGAGACAGGGTACACTGAAGCTTTCTTT. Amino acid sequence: CASSPETGYTEAFF.

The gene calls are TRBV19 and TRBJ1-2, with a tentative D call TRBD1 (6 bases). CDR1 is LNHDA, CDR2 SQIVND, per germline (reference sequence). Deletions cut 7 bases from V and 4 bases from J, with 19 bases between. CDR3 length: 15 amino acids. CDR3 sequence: CASNGPPDSFYGYTF. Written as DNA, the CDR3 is TGTGCCAGTAATGGCCCCCCGGACAGCTTCTATGGCTACACCTTC.

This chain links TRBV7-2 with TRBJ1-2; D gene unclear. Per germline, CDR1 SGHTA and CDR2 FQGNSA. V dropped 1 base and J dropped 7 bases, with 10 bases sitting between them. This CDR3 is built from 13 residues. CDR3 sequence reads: CASSLEAVRGYTF. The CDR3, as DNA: TGTGCCAGCAGCTTAGAGGCCGTTCGTGGCTACACCTTC.

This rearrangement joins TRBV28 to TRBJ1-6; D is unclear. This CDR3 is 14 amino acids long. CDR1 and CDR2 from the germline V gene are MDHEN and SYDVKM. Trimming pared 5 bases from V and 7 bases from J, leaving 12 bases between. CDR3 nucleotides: TGTGCCAGCAGTCCGGACGGCCAGAATTCACCCCTCCACTTT. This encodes CASSPDGQNSPLHF.

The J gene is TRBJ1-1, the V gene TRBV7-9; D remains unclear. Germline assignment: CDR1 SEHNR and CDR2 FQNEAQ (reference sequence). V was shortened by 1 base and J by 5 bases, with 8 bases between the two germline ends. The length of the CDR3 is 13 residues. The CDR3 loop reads CASSLELGTEAFF. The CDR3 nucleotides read TGTGCCAGCAGCTTAGAGCTCGGGACTGAAGCTTTCTTT.

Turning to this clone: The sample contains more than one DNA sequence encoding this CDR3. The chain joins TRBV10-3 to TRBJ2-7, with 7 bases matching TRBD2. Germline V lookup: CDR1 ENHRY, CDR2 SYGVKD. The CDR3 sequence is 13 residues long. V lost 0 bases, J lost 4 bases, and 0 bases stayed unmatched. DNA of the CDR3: TGTGCCATCAGTGAGTCAGCGGGATACGAGCAGTACTTC. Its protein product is CAISESAGYEQYF.

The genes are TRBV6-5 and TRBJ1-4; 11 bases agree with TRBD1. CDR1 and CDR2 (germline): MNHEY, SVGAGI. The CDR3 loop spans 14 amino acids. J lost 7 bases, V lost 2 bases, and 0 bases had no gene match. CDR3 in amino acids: CASSYGQGAEKLFF. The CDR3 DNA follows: TGTGCCAGCAGTTACGGACAGGGGGCTGAAAAACTGTTTTTT.

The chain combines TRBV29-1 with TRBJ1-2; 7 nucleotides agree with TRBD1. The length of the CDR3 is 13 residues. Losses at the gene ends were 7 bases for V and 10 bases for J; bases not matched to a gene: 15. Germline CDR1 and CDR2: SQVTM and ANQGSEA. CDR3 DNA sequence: TGCAGCGCAATCCGGGACAGCTCAAGGGACTACACCTTC. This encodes CSAIRDSSRDYTF.

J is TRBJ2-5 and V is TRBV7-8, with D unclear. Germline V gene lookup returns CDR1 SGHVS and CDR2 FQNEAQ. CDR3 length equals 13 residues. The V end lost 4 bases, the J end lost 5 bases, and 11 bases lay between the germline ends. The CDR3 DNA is TGTGCCAGCAGCTCCTCCCCTCGGGAGACCCAGTACTTC. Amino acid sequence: CASSSSPRETQYF.

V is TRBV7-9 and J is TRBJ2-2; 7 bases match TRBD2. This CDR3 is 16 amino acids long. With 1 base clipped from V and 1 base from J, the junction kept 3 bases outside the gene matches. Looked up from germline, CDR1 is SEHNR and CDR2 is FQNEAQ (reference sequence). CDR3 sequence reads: CASSLVGLVNTGELFF. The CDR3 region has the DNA TGTGCCAGCAGCTTAGTTGGACTAGTGAACACCGGGGAGCTGTTTTTT.

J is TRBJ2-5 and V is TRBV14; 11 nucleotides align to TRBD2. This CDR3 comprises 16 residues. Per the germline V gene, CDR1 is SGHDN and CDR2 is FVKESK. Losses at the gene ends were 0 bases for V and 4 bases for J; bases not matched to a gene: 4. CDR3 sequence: CASSQDTSGGRETQYF. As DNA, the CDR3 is TGTGCCAGCAGCCAAGACACTAGCGGGGGACGAGAGACCCAGTACTTC. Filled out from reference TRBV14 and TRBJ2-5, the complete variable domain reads EAGVTQFPSHSVIEKGQTVTLRCDPISGHDNLYWYRRVMGKEIKFLLHFVKESKQDESGMPNNRFLAERTGGTYSTLKVQPAELEDSGVYFCASSQDTSGGRETQYFGPGTRLLVL.

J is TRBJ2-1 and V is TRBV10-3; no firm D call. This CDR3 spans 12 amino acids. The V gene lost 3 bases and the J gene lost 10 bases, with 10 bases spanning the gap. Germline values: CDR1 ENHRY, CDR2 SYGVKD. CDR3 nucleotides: TGTGCCATCAGTGATTTTTCCGGGGAGCAGTTCTTC. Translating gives CAISDFSGEQFF.

The CDR3, as DNA: TGCGCCAGCAGCTCGAGAGCGGGAGGGTCCATGGAAGCCCAGTACTTC. Its translation is CASSSRAGGSMEAQYF. The V gene is TRBV5-1, the J gene TRBJ2-5; 10 nucleotides align to TRBD2. Germline V gene sequence: CDR1 SGHRS, CDR2 YFSETQ. This CDR3 has 16 residues. V trimming: 3 bases; J trimming: 9 bases; junction bases outside the gene matches: 14. The complete variable domain, with remaining parts taken from reference TRBV5-1 and TRBJ2-5, reads KAGVTQTPRYLIKTRGQQVTLSCSPISGHRSVSWYQQTPGQGLQFLFEYFSETQRNKGNFPGRFSGRQFSNSRSEMNVSTLELGDSALYLCASSSRAGGSMEAQYFGPGTRLLVL.

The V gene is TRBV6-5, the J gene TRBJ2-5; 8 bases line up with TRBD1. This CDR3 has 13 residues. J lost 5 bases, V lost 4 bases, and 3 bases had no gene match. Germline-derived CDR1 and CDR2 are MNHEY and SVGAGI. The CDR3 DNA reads TGTGCCAGCAGTTTGACAGGGGCGGAGACCCAGTACTTC. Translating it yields CASSLTGAETQYF.

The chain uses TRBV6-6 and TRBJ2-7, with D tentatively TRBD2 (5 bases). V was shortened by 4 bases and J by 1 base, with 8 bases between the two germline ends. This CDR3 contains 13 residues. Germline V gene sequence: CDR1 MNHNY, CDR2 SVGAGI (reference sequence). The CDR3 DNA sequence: TGTGCCAGCAGTTCCGACTATTCCTACGAGCAGTACTTC. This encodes CASSSDYSYEQYF.

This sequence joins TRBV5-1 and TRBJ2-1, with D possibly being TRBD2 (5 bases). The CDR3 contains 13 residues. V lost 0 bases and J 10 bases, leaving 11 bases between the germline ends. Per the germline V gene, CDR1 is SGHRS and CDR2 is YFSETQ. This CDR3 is CASSLAVRLEQFF. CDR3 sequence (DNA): TGCGCCAGCAGCTTGGCCGTGAGACTAGAGCAGTTCTTC. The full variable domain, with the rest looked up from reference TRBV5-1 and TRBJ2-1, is KAGVTQTPRYLIKTRGQQVTLSCSPISGHRSVSWYQQTPGQGLQFLFEYFSETQRNKGNFPGRFSGRQFSNSRSEMNVSTLELGDSALYLCASSLAVRLEQFFGPGTRLTVL.

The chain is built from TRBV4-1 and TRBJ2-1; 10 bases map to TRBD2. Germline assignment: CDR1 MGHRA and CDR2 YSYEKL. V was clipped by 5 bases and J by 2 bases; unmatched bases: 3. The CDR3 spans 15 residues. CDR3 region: CASSRAGGAYNEQFF. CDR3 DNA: TGCGCCAGCAGCAGAGCGGGGGGGGCCTACAATGAGCAGTTCTTC.

The CDR3 nucleotides read TGCGCCAGCGGGACTAGCGGCACAGATACGCAGTATTTT. Translated: CASGTSGTDTQYF. V gene TRBV5-1 combines with J gene TRBJ2-3; 10 nucleotides line up with TRBD2. Looked up from germline, CDR1 is SGHRS and CDR2 is YFSETQ. The CDR3 runs 13 residues. With V trimmed by 7 bases and J by 1 base, 0 bases remained unmatched.

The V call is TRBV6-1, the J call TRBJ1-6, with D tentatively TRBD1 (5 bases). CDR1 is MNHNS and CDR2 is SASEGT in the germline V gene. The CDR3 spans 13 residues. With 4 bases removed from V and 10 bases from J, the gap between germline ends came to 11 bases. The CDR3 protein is CASSAAEGSPLHF. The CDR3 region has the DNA TGTGCCAGCAGTGCCGCCGAGGGGTCACCCCTCCACTTT.